This T cell receptor (beta chain) was sequenced for a study of blood T cell repertoires in COVID-19. On the study more broadly: Samples representing acute and convalescent COVID-19 were sourced from the United States, Italy and Spain. The analysed material was cDNA or gDNA that came from T cells, B-cell-depleted T cells, or PBMCs.

The method was immunoSEQ multiplex PCR; TCRdb's version includes in-frame clones alone and lacks a portion of them. The data contain approximately 93,000 clones, approximately 88% of them singletons. There are a few counts of this clone. The same CDR3 arises from other DNA sequences in this sample as well. Trimming left V 1 base short and J 4 bases short, with 4 bases between. Germline V gene sequence: CDR1 LGHDT, CDR2 YNNKEL (reference sequence). The CDR3 runs to 12 residues. The clonotype originates from a man between 60 and 70 years old with acute or convalescent COVID-19. The material sequenced was peripheral blood. J is TRBJ1-2 and V is TRBV3-1 (or the pseudogene TRBV3-2); D gene uncertain. CDR3 amino acids: CASSQVSYGYTF. The CDR3 nucleotides read TGTGCCAGCAGCCAAGTCAGCTATGGCTACACCTTC.